The 14 T cell receptor beta chains reported below all come from one sample, sequenced in a study of tumor-infiltrating lymphocytes in localized non-small cell lung cancer. The repertoire was sequenced with immunoSEQ multiplex PCR; TCRdb's copy has only in-frame clones and lacks some. This sample carries 21,000 or so clones, about 80% of them seen once, and the ten largest clones take approximately 3.6%. What was sequenced was lung tumor tissue. These receptors were obtained from a human donor with non-small cell lung cancer.

The V call is TRBV13, the J call TRBJ1-4; the D gene is possibly TRBD1 (5 bases). V was trimmed by 2 bases and J by 12 bases, leaving 7 bases between them. CDR1 PRHDT and CDR2 FYEKMQ come from the germline V gene (reference sequence). The CDR3 totals 11 residues. The CDR3 DNA reads TGTGCCAGCAGCTTAAAGGGGCAACTGTTTTTT. Its protein product is CASSLKGQLFF.

The chain employs TRBV5-6 and TRBJ2-1; D is uncertain. Germline loops: CDR1 SGHDT, CDR2 YYEEEE. V was shortened by 4 bases and J by 2 bases, with 7 bases between the two germline ends. The CDR3 length is 13 residues. The CDR3 here is CASSRPTYNEQFF. CDR3 nucleotide sequence: TGTGCCAGCAGCCGACCCACCTACAATGAGCAGTTCTTC.

The chain joins TRBV30 to TRBJ1-5, with TRBD1 as a possible D gene (5 bases). Germline CDR1 GTSNPN, CDR2 SVGIG (reference sequence). CDR3 size: 15 residues. Trimming removed 1 base at V and 7 bases at J, with 17 bases between. CDR3 residues: CAWSDWGGELQPQHF. For the CDR3, the DNA is TGTGCCTGGAGTGACTGGGGGGGGGAGCTACAGCCCCAGCATTTT.

The CDR3 here is CASSLGQPNQPQHF. The DNA of the CDR3 is TGTGCCAGCAGCCTGGGACAGCCCAATCAGCCCCAGCATTTT. This chain links TRBV2 with TRBJ1-5; 7 positions match TRBD1. This CDR3 comprises 14 residues. Germline CDR1 reads SNHLY; CDR2 reads FYNNEI. The V segment lost 6 bases and the J segment 3 bases; nucleotides outside the gene matches: 5. The whole variable domain, remainder taken from reference TRBV2 and TRBJ1-5, is EPEVTQTPSHQVTQMGQEVILRCVPISNHLYFYWYRQILGQKVEFLVSFYNNEISEKSEIFDDQFSVERPDGSNFTLKIRSTKLEDSAMYFCASSLGQPNQPQHFGDGTRLSIL.

The sample holds a few counts of this clone. This sequence joins TRBV21-1 and TRBJ2-3. TRBV21-1 corresponds to a pseudogene. The CDR3 is 17 amino acids. CDR3 loop: CASSKEVRILKADTQYF. CDR3 bases: TGTGCCAGCAGCAAAGAAGTTCGGATCCTGAAGGCAGATACGCAGTATTTT.

This chain links TRBV27 with TRBJ2-1; the match to TRBD1 covers 7 bases. This CDR3 region has 19 residues. Germline lookup yields CDR1 MNHEY and CDR2 SMNVEV (reference sequence). Germline trimming cut 2 bases from V and 0 bases from J; bases unmatched to any gene: 13. The CDR3 sequence is CASSLRAQRQGRSYNEQFF. DNA for the CDR3: TGTGCCAGCAGTTTAAGGGCCCAACGACAGGGCCGCTCCTACAATGAGCAGTTCTTC.

The chain is built from TRBV7-9 and TRBJ1-2; 9 bases align to TRBD1. V gave up 4 bases and J gave up 5 bases; unmatched junction bases: 2. Germline CDR1 SEHNR, CDR2 FQNEAQ (reference sequence). The CDR3 totals 13 residues. The CDR3 DNA reads TGTGCCAGCAGCTCGGACAGGGGATATGGCTACACCTTC. Protein sequence: CASSSDRGYGYTF.

This clone was seen a few times. This CDR3 is CASSIQQGAGQPQHF. In DNA form, the CDR3 reads TGTGCCAGCAGCATCCAACAGGGGGCCGGTCAGCCCCAGCATTTT. The chain carries TRBV11-2 and TRBJ1-5; 9 bases map to TRBD1. Losses at the gene ends were 5 bases for V and 6 bases for J; bases not matched to a gene: 8. Germline V lookup: CDR1 SGHAT, CDR2 FQNNGV. The CDR3 sequence is 15 residues long.

A word on this clone: The likely explanation is a read error, given a far larger clone one base away. The chain is built from TRBV5-1 and TRBJ1-5, with D perhaps matching TRBD1 (5 bases). Trimming took off 0 bases at V and 0 bases at J, with 13 bases between the two ends. CDR1 is SGHRS and CDR2 is YFSETQ in the germline V gene. CDR3 length: 17 residues. CDR3 protein: CASSLGLGGNSNQPQHF. In nucleotides, the CDR3 is TGCGCCAGCAGCTTGGGGTTGGGGGGAAATAGCAATCAGCCCCAGCATTTT.

A remark on this clone: An end of the junction does not agree with germline; a read error may underlie this. The chain combines TRBV5-5 with TRBJ2-7, with a possible D match to TRBD2 (5 bases). Germline CDR1 SGHKS, CDR2 YYEKEE (reference sequence). The CDR3 spans 15 residues. CDR3 sequence (DNA): TGTGCCAGCAGCTTGGCACTAGAATTCTCCCACGAGCAGTACTTC. This gives the protein CASSLALEFSHEQYF.

This sequence joins TRBV29-1 and TRBJ1-1; TRBD1 might be the D (5 bases). The CDR3 spans 15 residues. Germline CDR1 reads SQVTM; CDR2 reads ANQGSEA. The germline V and J ends were trimmed by 0 bases and 1 base, with 12 bases remaining between them. CDR3 nucleotide sequence: TGCAGCGTTGAAGATCAGGGAGTAACGAACACTGAAGCTTTCTTT. Residues: CSVEDQGVTNTEAFF.

The V and J genes are TRBV9 and TRBJ2-3; 7 positions match TRBD1. CDR3 length: 15 amino acids. CDR1 is SGDLS, CDR2 YYNGEE, per germline. V shed 0 bases, J shed 2 bases, and the junction held 3 bases outside the gene matches. The CDR3 is CASSVGRGSTDTQYF. CDR3 sequence (DNA): TGTGCCAGCAGCGTAGGCAGGGGGTCCACAGATACGCAGTATTTT.

The chain employs TRBV19 and TRBJ2-6; D unclear. The V gene lost 5 bases and the J gene lost 0 bases, with 8 bases spanning the gap. The CDR3 length is 15 residues. In germline, CDR1 is LNHDA, CDR2 SQIVND (reference sequence). Written as DNA, the CDR3 is TGTGCCAGTAGTCCCCCTGGCTCTGGGGCCAACGTCCTGACTTTC. This encodes CASSPPGSGANVLTF.

The J gene is TRBJ2-1, the V gene TRBV11-2; D remains ambiguous. Trimming removed 1 base at V and 7 bases at J, with 8 bases between. Germline V gene lookup returns CDR1 SGHAT and CDR2 FQNNGV. The length of the CDR3 is 13 residues. CDR3 residues: CASSLVGQNEQFF. CDR3 in DNA: TGTGCCAGCAGCTTAGTCGGGCAGAATGAGCAGTTCTTC.